Shown below are 6 T cell receptor beta chains from a single sample sequenced in a study of CD8 T cells in Susac syndrome (dated by TCRdb to between 2019 and 2020). Receptors were amplified or captured by the immunoSEQ multiplex PCR assay. RNA was extracted with the RNeasy kit and about 0.5 to 1 ug was reverse transcribed using random hexamers. In-frame beta chains were kept once TCRdb had trimmed the public reads at Q25 with fastp and called clones with MiXCR. Rows matching on CDR3 protein sequence are summarized as one entry with the most common DNA and genes. The sample table holds approximately 100,000 distinct CDR3 sequences, of which under 95% were seen once. Approximately 0.12% of the sample is in the top ten clones. Sequenced input: CD8+ T cells from PBMCs. The receptors stem from a human donor in good health.

This rearrangement joins TRBV29-1 to TRBJ2-7; TRBD2 matches at 11 bases. This CDR3 is 15 amino acids long. Germline values: CDR1 SQVTM, CDR2 ANQGSEA. Trimming at V came to 0 bases and at J to 4 bases, leaving 5 bases not matched to a gene. The CDR3 DNA follows: TGCAGCGTTGAAGATCAACTAGCGGGAGTATACGAGCAGTACTTC. Its translation is CSVEDQLAGVYEQYF.

The chain combines TRBV6-2 or TRBV6-3 with TRBJ2-2; D remains ambiguous. The CDR3 contains 13 residues. CDR1 and CDR2 (germline): MNHEY, SVGEGT. With 5 bases removed from V and 6 bases from J, the gap between germline ends came to 10 bases. The CDR3 nucleotides are TGTGCCAGCAGTCCCGCCCGGGCCGGGGAGCTGTTTTTT. This sequence encodes CASSPARAGELFF.

The chain links TRBV15 to TRBJ2-3, with 14 nucleotides matching TRBD2. V was clipped by 5 bases and J by 2 bases; unmatched bases: 12. The CDR3 contains 19 residues. Germline V gives CDR1 LNHNV, CDR2 YYDKDF (reference sequence). The CDR3 DNA reads TGTGCCACCAGCGGTCGACTAGCGGGGGGGATGGACGACACAGATACGCAGTATTTT. Protein: CATSGRLAGGMDDTDTQYF.

V is TRBV5-1 and J is TRBJ2-7; tentatively, D is TRBD1 or TRBD2 (6 bases each). The CDR3 has 15 residues. The germline gives CDR1 SGHRS, CDR2 YFSETQ. With 3 bases removed from V and 3 bases from J, the gap between germline ends came to 16 bases. The CDR3 nucleotides read TGCGCCAGCAGCTGGGGGGCTGAAAATTACTACGAGCAGTACTTC. Amino acid sequence: CASSWGAENYYEQYF.

This clonotype has only one observation. This sequence joins TRBV29-1 and TRBJ2-2; perhaps TRBD2 as D (5 bases). From germline, CDR1 is SQVTM and CDR2 ANQGSEA. Trimming stripped 7 bases from V and 6 bases from J, with 9 bases between. There are 11 residues in the CDR3. Here the CDR3 DNA reads TGCAGCGCACTAGACCCCGGGGAGCTGTTTTTT. Translated: CSALDPGELFF.

The rearrangement links TRBV5-6 to TRBJ2-7; 7 bases fit TRBD1. This CDR3 region has 14 residues. The germline V gene encodes CDR1 SGHDT and CDR2 YYEEEE. The junction had 8 bases not matched to a gene; V was cut back by 4 bases and J by 4 bases. The CDR3 DNA is TGTGCCAGCAGCGTGAGGGGACAGCCGTACGAGCAGTACTTC. Translating it yields CASSVRGQPYEQYF.